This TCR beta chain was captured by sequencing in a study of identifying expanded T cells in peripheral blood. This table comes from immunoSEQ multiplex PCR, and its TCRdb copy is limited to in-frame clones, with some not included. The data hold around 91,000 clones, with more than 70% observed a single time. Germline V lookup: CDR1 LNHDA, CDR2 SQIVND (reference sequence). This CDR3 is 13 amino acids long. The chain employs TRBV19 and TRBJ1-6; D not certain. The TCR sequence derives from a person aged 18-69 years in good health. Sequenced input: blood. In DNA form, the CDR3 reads TGTGCAGGTTCCAGGACCTATAATTCACCCCTCCACTTT. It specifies CAGSRTYNSPLHF.